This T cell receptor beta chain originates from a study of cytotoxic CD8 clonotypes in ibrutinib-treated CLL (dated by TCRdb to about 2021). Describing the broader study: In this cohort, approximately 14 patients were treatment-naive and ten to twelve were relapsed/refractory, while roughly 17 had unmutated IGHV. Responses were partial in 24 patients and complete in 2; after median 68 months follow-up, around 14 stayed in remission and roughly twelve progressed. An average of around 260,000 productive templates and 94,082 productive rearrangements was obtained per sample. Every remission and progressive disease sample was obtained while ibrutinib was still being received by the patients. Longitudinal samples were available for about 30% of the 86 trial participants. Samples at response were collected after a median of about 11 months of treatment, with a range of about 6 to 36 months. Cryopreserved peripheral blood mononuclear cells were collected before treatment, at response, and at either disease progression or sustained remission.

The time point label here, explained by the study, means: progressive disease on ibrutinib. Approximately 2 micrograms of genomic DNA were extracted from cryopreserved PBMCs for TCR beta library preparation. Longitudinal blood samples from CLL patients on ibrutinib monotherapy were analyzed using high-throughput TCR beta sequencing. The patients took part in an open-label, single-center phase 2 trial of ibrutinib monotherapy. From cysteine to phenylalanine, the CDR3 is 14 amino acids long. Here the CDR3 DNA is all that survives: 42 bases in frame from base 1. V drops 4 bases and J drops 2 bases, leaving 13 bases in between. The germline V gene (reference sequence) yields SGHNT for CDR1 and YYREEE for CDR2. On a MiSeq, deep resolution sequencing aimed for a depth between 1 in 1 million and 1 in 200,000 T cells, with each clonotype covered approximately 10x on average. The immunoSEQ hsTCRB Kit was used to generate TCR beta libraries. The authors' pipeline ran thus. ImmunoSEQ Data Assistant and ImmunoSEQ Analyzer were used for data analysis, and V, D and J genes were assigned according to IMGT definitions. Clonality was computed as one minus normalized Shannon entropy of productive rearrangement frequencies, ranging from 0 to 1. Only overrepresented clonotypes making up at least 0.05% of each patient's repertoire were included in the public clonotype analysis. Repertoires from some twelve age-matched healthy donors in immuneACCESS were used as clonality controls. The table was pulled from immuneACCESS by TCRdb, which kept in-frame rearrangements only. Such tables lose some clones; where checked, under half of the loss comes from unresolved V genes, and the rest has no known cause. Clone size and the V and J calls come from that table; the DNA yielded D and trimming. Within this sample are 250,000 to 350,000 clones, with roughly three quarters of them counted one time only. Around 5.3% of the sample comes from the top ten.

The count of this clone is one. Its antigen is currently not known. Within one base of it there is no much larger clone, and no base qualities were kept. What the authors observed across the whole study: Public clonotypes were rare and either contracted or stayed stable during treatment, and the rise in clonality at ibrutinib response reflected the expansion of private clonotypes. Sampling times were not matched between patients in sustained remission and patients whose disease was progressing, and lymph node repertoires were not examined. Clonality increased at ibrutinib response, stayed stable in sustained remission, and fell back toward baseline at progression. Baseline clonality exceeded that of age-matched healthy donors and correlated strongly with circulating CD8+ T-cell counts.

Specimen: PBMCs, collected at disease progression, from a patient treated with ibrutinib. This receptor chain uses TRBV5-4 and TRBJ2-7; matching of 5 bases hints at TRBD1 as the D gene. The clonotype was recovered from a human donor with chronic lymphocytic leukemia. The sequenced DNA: TGTGCCAGCAGCAGGGGCCCTGCCGCCTACGAGCAGTACTTC. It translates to CASSRGPAAYEQYF.